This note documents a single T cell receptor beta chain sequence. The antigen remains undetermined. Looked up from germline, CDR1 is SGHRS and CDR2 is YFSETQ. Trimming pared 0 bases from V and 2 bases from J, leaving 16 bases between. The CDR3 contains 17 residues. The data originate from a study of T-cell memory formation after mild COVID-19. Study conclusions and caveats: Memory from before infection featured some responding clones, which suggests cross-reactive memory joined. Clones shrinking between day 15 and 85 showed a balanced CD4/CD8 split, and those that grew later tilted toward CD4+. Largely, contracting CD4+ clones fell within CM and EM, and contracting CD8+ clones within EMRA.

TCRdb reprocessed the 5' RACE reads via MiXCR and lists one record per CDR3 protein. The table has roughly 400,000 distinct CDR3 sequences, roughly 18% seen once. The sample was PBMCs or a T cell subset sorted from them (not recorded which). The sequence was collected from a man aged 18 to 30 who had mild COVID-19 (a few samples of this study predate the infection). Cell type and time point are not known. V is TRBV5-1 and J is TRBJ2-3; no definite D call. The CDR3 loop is CASSLAGSRRTTDTQYF. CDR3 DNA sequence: TGCGCCAGCAGCTTGGCCGGGTCCAGGCGTACCACAGATACGCAGTATTTT.